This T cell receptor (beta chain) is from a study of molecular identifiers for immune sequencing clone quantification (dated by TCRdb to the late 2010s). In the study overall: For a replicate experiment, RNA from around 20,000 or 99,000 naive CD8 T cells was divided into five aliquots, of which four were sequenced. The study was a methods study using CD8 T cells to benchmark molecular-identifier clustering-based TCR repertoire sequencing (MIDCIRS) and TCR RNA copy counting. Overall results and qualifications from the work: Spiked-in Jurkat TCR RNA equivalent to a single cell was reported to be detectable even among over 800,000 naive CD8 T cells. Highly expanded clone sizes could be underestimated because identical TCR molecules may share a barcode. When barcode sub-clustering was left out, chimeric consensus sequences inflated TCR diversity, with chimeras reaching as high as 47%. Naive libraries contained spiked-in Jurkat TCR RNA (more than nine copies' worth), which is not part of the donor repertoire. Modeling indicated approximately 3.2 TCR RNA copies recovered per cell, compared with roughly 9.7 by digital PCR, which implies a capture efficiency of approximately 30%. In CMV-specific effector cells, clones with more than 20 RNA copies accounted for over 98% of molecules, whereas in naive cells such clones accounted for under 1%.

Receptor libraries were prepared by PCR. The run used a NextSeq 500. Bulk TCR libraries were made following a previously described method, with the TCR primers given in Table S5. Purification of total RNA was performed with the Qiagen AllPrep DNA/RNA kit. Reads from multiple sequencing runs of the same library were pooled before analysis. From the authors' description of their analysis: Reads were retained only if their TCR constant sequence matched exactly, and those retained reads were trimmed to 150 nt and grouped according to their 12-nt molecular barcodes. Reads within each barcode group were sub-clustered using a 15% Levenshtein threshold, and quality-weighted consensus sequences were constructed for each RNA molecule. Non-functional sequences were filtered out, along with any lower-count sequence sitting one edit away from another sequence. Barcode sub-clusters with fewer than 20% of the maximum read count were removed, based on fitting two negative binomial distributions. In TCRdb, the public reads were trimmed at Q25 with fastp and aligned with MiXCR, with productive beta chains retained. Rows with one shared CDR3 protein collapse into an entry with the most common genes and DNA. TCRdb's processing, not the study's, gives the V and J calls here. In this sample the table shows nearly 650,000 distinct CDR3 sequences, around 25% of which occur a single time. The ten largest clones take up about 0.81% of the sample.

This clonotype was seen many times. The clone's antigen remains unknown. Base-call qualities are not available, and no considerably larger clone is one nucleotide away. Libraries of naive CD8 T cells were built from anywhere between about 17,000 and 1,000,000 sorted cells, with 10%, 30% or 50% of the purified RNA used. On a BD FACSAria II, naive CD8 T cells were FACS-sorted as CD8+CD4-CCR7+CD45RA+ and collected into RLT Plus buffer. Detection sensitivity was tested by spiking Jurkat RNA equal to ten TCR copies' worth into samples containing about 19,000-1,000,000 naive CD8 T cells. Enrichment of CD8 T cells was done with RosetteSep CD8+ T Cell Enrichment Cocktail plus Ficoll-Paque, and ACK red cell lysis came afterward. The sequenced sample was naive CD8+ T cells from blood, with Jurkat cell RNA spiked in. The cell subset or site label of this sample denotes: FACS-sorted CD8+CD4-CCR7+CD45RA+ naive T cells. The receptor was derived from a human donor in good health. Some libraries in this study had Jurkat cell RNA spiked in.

Here is the DNA: TGTGCCAGCAGTTACTCTGAAGGGCACGAGACCCAGTACTTC. It is translated as CASSYSEGHETQYF. Recombination linked TRBV6-5 to TRBJ2-5; the D gene is unclear. For CDR1 and CDR2, the germline V gene lists MNHEY and SVGAGI. The junction carries 10 bases between V and J, which are trimmed by 0 bases and 5 bases respectively. Its CDR3 holds 14 amino acids, cysteine through phenylalanine. Here the CDR3 DNA is all that survives: 42 bases in frame from base 1.